There are many counts of the clone carrying this TCR beta chain. The data were obtained in a study of blood T cells in healthy people across ages. The CDR3 extends over 16 amino acids. Germline CDR1 and CDR2: SEHNR and FQNEAQ (reference sequence). Trimming pared 0 bases from V and 0 bases from J, leaving 10 bases between. About 9.6 milliliters of peripheral blood were drawn from each donor into EDTA-treated tubes. Then a second PCR, running about 6 to 12 cycles, was carried out with a sample-barcoded 5' primer and a J-beta primer mix. A template-switch adaptor with 12 random nucleotides tagged each cDNA molecule. TCRdb analysed the 5' RACE reads with MiXCR anew, one entry per CDR3 protein. The table includes some 670,000 distinct CDR3 sequences, about 51% detected once.

The TCR originated in a woman of 80 years or more in good health. This chain uses TRBV7-9 with TRBJ2-3; D remains ambiguous. Sequencing was performed on blood. The DNA for the CDR3 is TGTGCCAGCAGCTTAGCGGTAGCAAGTAGCACAGATACGCAGTATTTT. It specifies CASSLAVASSTDTQYF. Complete variable domain (other parts from reference TRBV7-9 and TRBJ2-3): DTGVSQNPRHKITKRGQNVTFRCDPISEHNRLYWYRQTLGQGPEFLTYFQNEAQLEKSRLLSDRFSAERPKGSFSTLEIQRTEQGDSAMYLCASSLAVASSTDTQYFGPGTRLTVL.